This T cell receptor beta chain derives from a study of shared clonotypes between healthy human individuals. Method: immunoSEQ multiplex PCR; TCRdb's copy keeps in-frame clones and lacks some. The sample has a few million clones; 85% to 95% are singletons. CDR3 size: 12 residues. This clonotype originated in a man between 18 and 35 years old in good health. Some clones in this sample may be carry-over from other donors' samples. The chain recombines TRBV21-1 with TRBJ1-1. TRBV21-1 corresponds to a pseudogene. The specimen was naive CD4+ T cells from PBMCs. Subset indicated: CD45RA+ positively selected. CDR3 sequence: CASYGVNTEAFF. CDR3 bases: TGTGCCAGCTACGGGGTGAACACTGAAGCTTTCTTT.